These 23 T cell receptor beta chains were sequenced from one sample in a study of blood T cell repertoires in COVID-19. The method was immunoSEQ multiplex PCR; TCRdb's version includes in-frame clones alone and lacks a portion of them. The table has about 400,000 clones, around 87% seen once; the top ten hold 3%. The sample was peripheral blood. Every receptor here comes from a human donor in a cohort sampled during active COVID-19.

The CDR3 nucleotides read TGTGCCAGCAGCCAAGTAGGGACAGGGGGCACAGATACGCAGTATTTT. Protein sequence: CASSQVGTGGTDTQYF. The chain combines TRBV3-1 (or the pseudogene TRBV3-2) with TRBJ2-3; 10 bases match TRBD1. The germline V gene has CDR1 LGHDT and CDR2 YNNKEL (reference sequence). V lost 1 base, J lost 1 base, and 2 bases stayed unmatched. This CDR3 contains 16 residues.

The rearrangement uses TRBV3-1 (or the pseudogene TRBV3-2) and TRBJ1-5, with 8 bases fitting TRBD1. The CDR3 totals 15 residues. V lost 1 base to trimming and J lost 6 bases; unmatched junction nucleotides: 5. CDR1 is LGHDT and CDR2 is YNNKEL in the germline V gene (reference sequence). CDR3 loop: CASSQGQGLVQPQHF. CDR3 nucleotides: TGTGCCAGCAGCCAAGGACAGGGGTTAGTTCAGCCCCAGCATTTT.

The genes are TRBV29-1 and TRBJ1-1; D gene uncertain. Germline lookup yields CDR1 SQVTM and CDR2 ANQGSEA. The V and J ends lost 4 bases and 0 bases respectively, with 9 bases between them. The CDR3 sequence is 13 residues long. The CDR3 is CSVAAGMNTEAFF. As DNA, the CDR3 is TGCAGCGTTGCAGCGGGGATGAACACTGAAGCTTTCTTT. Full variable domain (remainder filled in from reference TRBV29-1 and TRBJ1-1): SAVISQKPSRDICQRGTSLTIQCQVDSQVTMMFWYRQQPGQSLTLIATANQGSEATYESGFVIDKFPISRPNLTFSTLTVSNMSPEDSSIYLCSVAAGMNTEAFFGQGTRLTVV.

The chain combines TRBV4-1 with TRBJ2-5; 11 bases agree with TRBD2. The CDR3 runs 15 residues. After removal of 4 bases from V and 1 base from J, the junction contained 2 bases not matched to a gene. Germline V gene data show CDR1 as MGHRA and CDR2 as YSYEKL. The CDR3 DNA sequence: TGCGCCAGCAGCCCGACTAGCGGGGTCCAAGAGACCCAGTACTTC. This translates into CASSPTSGVQETQYF.

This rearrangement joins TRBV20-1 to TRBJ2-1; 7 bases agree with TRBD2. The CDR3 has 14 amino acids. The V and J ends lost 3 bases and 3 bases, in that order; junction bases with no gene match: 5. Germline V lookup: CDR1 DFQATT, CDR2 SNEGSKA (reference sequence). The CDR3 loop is CSASPGGDYNEQFF. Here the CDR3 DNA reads TGCAGTGCTAGTCCGGGAGGTGACTACAATGAGCAGTTCTTC.

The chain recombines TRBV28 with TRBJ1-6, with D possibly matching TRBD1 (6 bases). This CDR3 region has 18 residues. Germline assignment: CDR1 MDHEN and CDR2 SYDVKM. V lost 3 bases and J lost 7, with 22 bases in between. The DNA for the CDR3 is TGTGCCAGCAGTTTTCTATCTATCCGGGGGGCGAAAAATTCACCCCTCCACTTT. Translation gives CASSFLSIRGAKNSPLHF.

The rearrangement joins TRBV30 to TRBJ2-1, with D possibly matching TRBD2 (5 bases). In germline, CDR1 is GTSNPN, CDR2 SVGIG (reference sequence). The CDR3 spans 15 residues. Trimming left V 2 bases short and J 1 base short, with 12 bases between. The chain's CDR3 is CAWSPTGGSYNEQFF. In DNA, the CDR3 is TGTGCCTGGAGTCCCACGGGCGGGTCCTACAATGAGCAGTTCTTC.

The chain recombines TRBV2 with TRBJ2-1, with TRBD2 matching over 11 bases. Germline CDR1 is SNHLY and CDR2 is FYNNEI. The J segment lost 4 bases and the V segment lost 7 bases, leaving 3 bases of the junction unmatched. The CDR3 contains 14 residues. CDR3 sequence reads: CASTGTSGYNEQFF. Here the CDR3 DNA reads TGTGCCAGCACCGGGACTAGCGGATACAATGAGCAGTTCTTC.

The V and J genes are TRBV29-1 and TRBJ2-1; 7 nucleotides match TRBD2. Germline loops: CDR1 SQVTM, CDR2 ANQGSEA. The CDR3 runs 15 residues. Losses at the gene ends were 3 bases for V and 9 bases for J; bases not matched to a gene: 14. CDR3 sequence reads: CSVDSIPGLVGEQFF. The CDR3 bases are TGCAGCGTTGATAGTATCCCCGGACTAGTCGGTGAGCAGTTCTTC.

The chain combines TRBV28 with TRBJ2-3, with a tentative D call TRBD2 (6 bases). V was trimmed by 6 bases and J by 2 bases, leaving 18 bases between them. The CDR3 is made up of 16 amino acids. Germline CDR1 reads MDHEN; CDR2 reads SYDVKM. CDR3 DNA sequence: TGTGCCAGCAGCTCCCCGGGCGGGGATCTCACAGATACGCAGTATTTT. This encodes CASSSPGGDLTDTQYF. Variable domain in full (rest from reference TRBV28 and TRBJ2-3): DVKVTQSSRYLVKRTGEKVFLECVQDMDHENMFWYRQDPGLGLRLIYFSYDVKMKEKGDIPEGYSVSREKKERFSLILESASTNQTSMYLCASSSPGGDLTDTQYFGPGTRLTVL.

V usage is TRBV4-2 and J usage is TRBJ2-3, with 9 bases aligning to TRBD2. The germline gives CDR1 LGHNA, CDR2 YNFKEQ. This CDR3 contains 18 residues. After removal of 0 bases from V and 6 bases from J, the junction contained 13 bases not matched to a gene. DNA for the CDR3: TGTGCCAGCAGCCAAGACGGGGGTTGGCGGGAGGGTGTCGATACGCAGTATTTT. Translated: CASSQDGGWREGVDTQYF.

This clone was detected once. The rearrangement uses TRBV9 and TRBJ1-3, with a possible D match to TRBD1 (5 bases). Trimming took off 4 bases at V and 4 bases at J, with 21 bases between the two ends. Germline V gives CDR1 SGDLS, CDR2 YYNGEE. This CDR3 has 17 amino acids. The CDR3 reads CASSPTHGGGDGNTIYF. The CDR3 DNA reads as TGTGCCAGCAGCCCGACGCACGGCGGGGGGGACGGAAACACCATATATTTT.

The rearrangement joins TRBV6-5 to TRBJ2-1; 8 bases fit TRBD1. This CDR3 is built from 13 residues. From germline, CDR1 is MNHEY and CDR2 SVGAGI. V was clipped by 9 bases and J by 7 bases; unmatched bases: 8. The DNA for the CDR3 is TGTGCCAGTTTGGACAGGGTGGAAAATGAGCAGTTCTTC. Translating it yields CASLDRVENEQFF.

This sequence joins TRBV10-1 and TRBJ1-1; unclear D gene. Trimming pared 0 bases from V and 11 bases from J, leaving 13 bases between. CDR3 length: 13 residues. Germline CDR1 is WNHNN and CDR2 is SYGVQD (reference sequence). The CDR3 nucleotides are TGCGCCAGCAGTGAGTCGCGGTTTACTCCGGCTTTCTTT. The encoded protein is CASSESRFTPAFF.

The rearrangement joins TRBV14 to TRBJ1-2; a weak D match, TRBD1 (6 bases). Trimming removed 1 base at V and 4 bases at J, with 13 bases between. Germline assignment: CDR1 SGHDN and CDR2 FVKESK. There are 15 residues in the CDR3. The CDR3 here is CASSQVRDTGYGYTF. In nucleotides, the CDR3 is TGTGCCAGCAGCCAAGTCAGGGACACTGGCTATGGCTACACCTTC.

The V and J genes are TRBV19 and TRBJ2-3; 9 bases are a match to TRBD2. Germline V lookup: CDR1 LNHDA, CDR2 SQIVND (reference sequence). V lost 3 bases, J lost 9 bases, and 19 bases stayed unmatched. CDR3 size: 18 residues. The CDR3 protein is CASSMVVVAGAEGRTQYF. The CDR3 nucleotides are TGTGCCAGTAGTATGGTTGTGGTAGCGGGAGCCGAAGGTAGAACGCAGTATTTT. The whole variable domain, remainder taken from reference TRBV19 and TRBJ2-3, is DGGITQSPKYLFRKEGQNVTLSCEQNLNHDAMYWYRQDPGQGLRLIYYSQIVNDFQKGDIAEGYSVSREKKESFPLTVTSAQKNPTAFYLCASSMVVVAGAEGRTQYFGPGTRLTVL.

The DNA of the CDR3 is TGTGCCAGTAGTCACCCGGGATGGGGGGCCAACGTCCTGACTTTC. The encoded protein is CASSHPGWGANVLTF. The chain employs TRBV19 and TRBJ2-6, with D tentatively TRBD2 (5 bases). V shed 5 bases and J shed 4 bases, with 12 bases lying between them. Germline-derived CDR1 and CDR2 are LNHDA and SQIVND (reference sequence). The CDR3 consists of 15 residues.

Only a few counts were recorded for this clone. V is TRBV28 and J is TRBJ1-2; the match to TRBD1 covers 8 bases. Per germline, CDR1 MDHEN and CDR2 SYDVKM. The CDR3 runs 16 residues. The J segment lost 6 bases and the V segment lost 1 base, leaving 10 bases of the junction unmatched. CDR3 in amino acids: CASSLFNRGSSHGYTF. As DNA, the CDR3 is TGTGCCAGCAGTTTATTCAACAGGGGGTCGTCACATGGCTACACCTTC.

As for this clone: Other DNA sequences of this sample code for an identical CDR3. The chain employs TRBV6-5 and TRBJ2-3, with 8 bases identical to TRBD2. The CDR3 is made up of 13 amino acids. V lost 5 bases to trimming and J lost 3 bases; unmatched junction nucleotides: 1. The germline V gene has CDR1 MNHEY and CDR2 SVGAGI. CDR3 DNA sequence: TGTGCCAGCAGTCGGGGGGGGACAGATACGCAGTATTTT. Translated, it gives CASSRGGTDTQYF.

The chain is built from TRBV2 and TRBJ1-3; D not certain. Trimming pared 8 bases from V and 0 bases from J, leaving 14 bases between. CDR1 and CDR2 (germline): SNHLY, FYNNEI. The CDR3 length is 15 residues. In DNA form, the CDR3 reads TGTGCCAGCCGTCAAGGGAGGGACTCTGGAAACACCATATATTTT. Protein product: CASRQGRDSGNTIYF.

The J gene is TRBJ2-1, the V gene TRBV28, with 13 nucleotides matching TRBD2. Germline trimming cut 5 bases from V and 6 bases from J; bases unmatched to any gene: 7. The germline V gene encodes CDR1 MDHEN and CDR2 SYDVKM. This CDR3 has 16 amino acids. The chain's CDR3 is CASSPGLAGVGNEQFF. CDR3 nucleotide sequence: TGTGCCAGCAGTCCAGGACTAGCGGGAGTGGGCAATGAGCAGTTCTTC. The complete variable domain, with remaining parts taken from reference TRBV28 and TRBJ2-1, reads DVKVTQSSRYLVKRTGEKVFLECVQDMDHENMFWYRQDPGLGLRLIYFSYDVKMKEKGDIPEGYSVSREKKERFSLILESASTNQTSMYLCASSPGLAGVGNEQFFGPGTRLTVL.

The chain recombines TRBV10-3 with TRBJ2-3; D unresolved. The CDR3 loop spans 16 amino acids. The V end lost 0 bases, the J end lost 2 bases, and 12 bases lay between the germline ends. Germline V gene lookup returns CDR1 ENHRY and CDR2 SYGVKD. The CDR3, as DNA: TGTGCCATCAGTGAGTCGTTGAGTCTAGTCACAGATACGCAGTATTTT. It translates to CAISESLSLVTDTQYF.

Here the CDR3 reads CASSFLGQGLTGELFF. CDR3 in DNA: TGTGCCAGCAGTTTTTTGGGACAGGGCCTCACCGGGGAGCTGTTTTTT. The J gene is TRBJ2-2, the V gene TRBV27, with TRBD1 matching 9 bases. V lost 3 bases and J lost 4; bases outside the gene matches: 6. The germline CDR1 and CDR2 sequences are MNHEY and SMNVEV (reference sequence). CDR3 length equals 16 residues.